This TCR beta chain was recorded in a study of OX40 agonist ivuxolimab in advanced cancers. Context from the whole study: Ivuxolimab, which targeted the costimulatory receptor OX40 (CD134), was an agonistic, fully human IgG2 monoclonal antibody. The dose-escalation cohort was around 84% male with a mean age of approximately 59 years, ranging from about 23 to 85. Peripheral TCRbeta sequencing aimed to test whether ivuxolimab altered TCR sequence diversity and caused clonal T-cell expansion. Intravenous ivuxolimab was administered to patients every 2 weeks at six dose levels: 0.01, 0.1, 0.3, 1.5, 3 and 10 mg/kg. The paper covers the monotherapy dose-escalation part of the phase I ivuxolimab trial, which included N ≈ 54 patients. Prior anti-PD-1, anti-PD-L1 or anti-CTLA-4 therapy was permitted, and checkpoint inhibitors had been received by less than 45% of dose-escalation patients. Of the approximately 50 dose-escalation patients, hepatocellular carcinoma was present in about 20, melanoma in around 15, renal cell carcinoma in 9 and head and neck cancer in 9. Partial responses were achieved by three dose-escalation patients, of whom one had hepatocellular carcinoma and two had cutaneous melanoma. What the study reported, not specific to this receptor: Clonal expansion of both CD4+ and CD8+ blood T cells was observed from baseline to week 6 at doses 0.1 to 3.0 mg/kg. After ivuxolimab, CD8+ T cells had more expanded clones than CD4+ T cells on average. In the 0.1-3.0 mg/kg groups, partial responders had among the lowest normalized peripheral clonal expansion, particularly in CD8+ T cells. The antigen specificity of the clonally expanded peripheral T cells was not determined. Low levels of normalized T-cell clonal expansion were also seen in some nonresponding patients.

On this clone itself: This clone's antigen is unknown. No much larger clone exists at a distance of one base, and base qualities are not known.

Taken from cysteine to phenylalanine, the CDR3 has 13 residues. Only the CDR3 DNA stays, 39 bases, in frame from base 1. V is shortened by 0 bases, J by 6 bases, and the region joining them spans 8 bases. From the germline V gene, CDR1 is SGHTA and CDR2 is FQGNSA. To sequence the TCRbeta CDR3 region, genomic DNA was isolated from the sorted cells. The immunoSEQ Assay was used to sequence the TCRbeta CDR3 regions. What TCRdb holds here is the immuneACCESS table cut down to in-frame rearrangements. Part of the clones is not present; checked against another copy, under half of the missing clones reflect an unresolved V gene, and the others are unexplained. The table for this sample lists approximately 60,000 clones; under 95% of them were counted only once. 0.55% to 0.8% of the sample belongs to the ten largest clones. The trial excluded patients who had a history of autoimmune disease or who were on systemic immunosuppression. In every dose cohort, peripheral blood was drawn for TCR sequencing at baseline, cycle 4 day 1, and cycle 7 day 1. The samples were drawn from a first-in-human, open-label, multicenter phase I dose-escalation trial of ivuxolimab. Adults with locally advanced or metastatic head and neck squamous cell, hepatocellular, melanoma or renal cell carcinoma were enrolled in the trial. CD4+ and CD8+ T cells were sorted separately from peripheral blood before TCR sequencing.

The material was CD4+ or CD8+ T cells sorted from blood, obtained in a trial of the OX40 agonist ivuxolimab. The chain is assembled from TRBV7-2 and TRBJ1-2; no D segment can be confidently identified. The receptor comes from an adult with an advanced solid tumor such as melanoma, head and neck, liver or kidney cancer. Read as DNA, the sequence is TGTGCCAGCAGCTTAGCACGAGAAAATGGCTACACCTTC. Its translation reads: CASSLARENGYTF.